The clone carrying this T cell receptor beta chain has only a few counts. The sample is drawn from a study of beta chain features in type 1 diabetes. A heparinised blood draw that averaged about 120 mL was obtained once from each donor. What was sequenced were expressed TCRB transcripts, since all of the isolated RNA had been reverse transcribed. An average of around 3.9 million reads was obtained for naive, central memory and regulatory T cell samples. Assay: immunoSEQ multiplex PCR; the TCRdb copy retains only in-frame clones and omits some. This table has 620,000 or so clones, about a sixth appearing once. Sequencing was performed on naive CD4+ T cells from blood. The clonotype was recovered from a man between 18 and 29 years old in good health.

The DNA of the CDR3 is TGTGCCAGCAGCCCGACCGGGACAGTTGGAAACACCATATATTTT. This encodes CASSPTGTVGNTIYF. The V gene is TRBV7-9, the J gene TRBJ1-3, with 7 nucleotides matching TRBD1. This CDR3 comprises 15 residues. Germline CDR1 reads SEHNR; CDR2 reads FQNEAQ (reference sequence). V lost 5 bases, J lost 3 bases, and 7 bases stayed unmatched.